This paragraph reports one TCR beta chain. The data belong to a study of blood T cell repertoires in COVID-19. Authors' data handling: Amplification with reference gene primers provided the estimates of nucleated cell counts. Using immunoSEQ multiplex PCR, the repertoire was profiled, and TCRdb retains in-frame clones only, with some absent. Clonal size and the V and J genes are those of that table, whereas D and trimming came from the DNA. The sample carries a few hundred thousand clones, around 89% recorded once. Enrolled during active infection, Seattle patients were then followed longitudinally. This TCR came from a woman in her thirties with COVID-19, enrolled during active disease. Sequenced input: peripheral blood.

CDR3 DNA: TGTGCCAGCAGCGTAGCAGGGTCAACTAACTATGGCTACACCTTC. Translating it yields CASSVAGSTNYGYTF. V usage is TRBV9 and J usage is TRBJ1-2; D is perhaps TRBD1 (5 bases). V was pared by 0 bases and J by 0 bases, with 9 bases between. Germline CDR1 reads SGDLS; CDR2 reads YYNGEE. This CDR3 contains 15 residues.